This is a list of T cell receptor beta chains from one sample in a study of shared clonotypes between healthy human individuals. The repertoire was sequenced with immunoSEQ multiplex PCR; TCRdb's copy has only in-frame clones and lacks some. The table lists about 2.1 million clones, 90% to 95% of them singletons, with more than 1.5% in the top ten. Specimen: naive CD8+ T cells from PBMCs. The receptor set was obtained from a man aged 18 to 30 in good health. Some clones in this sample may be carry-over from other donors' samples. Each CDR3 is given without its conserved first and last residue.

TRBV9 13 ASSVAYGGSTEAF
TRBV18 12 ASSPPGTNYGYT
TRBV19 13 ASSIFAVSSYEQY
TRBV4-1 14 ASSQVSSGSQETQY
TRBV2 13 ASSEGRLSTYEQY
TRBV11-2 10 ASSYVDYEQY
TRBV4-1 13 ASSQVVGKNQPQH
TRBV29-1 14 SALGLAGVRSYEQY
TRBV7-9 13 ASSLVGSGKVEQY
TRBV13 13 ASSSRDYAAGGYT
TRBV18 15 ASSGRTTSGNVHEQF
TRBV28 12 ASRRRTGFDEQY
TRBV7-3 14 ASSHSSGRAFDEQF
TRBV6-5 12 ASSFGTGAYEQY
TRBV14 13 ASSQASVTGETQY
TRBV19 10 ASSISGREQF
TRBV11-2 12 ASRPGGPRETQY
TRBV27 13 ASSLGAGVGETQY
TRBV27 12 ASSLLGRGHEQY
TRBV27 12 ASSAQGSYNEQF
TRBV5-8 17 ASSPRGGQGAPGANVLT
TRBV4-3 14 ASSQVFPGLDNEQY
TRBV2 10 ASSHTTTEAF
TRBV5-4 16 ASSSAAGVAGITDTQY
TRBV5-1 12 ASSLRDSSYEQY
TRBV9 13 ASSPSGISYNEQF
TRBV2 12 ASAGGRGGNTIY
TRBV27 13 ASRPLGHPQETQY
TRBV19 13 ASSTPGQGNQPQH
TRBV29-1 10 SVAGGSYEQY
TRBV10-2 14 ASSEPGGYGANVLT
TRBV5-1 13 ASSAEPGLVYEQY
TRBV6-5 11 ASSYQGGYGYT
TRBV9 13 ASSRGQGLDNEQF
TRBV5-6 14 ASSLVLREAGDTQY
TRBV9 12 ASSVVSDTGELF
TRBV4-3 14 ASSQDRGGSYNEQF
TRBV27 15 ASSLGRTSGPYGAQY
TRBV6-5 13 ASSYSAGPTYEQY
TRBV19 7 ASTQPQH
TRBV7-9 12 ASSLVGGPTEAF
TRBV6-1 11 ASKVGGSQPQH
TRBV29-1 8 SVGSYEQY
TRBV9 14 ASSVGRGSGANVLT
TRBV29-1 10 SVVGNTGELF
TRBV4-1 15 ASSQESSGALSYEQY
TRBV27 13 ASSPRKGAYYEQY
TRBV2 11 ASSAAGGSEAF
TRBV7-9 14 ASSLSKGGRTYEQY
TRBV4-1 16 ASSQNTDRARFQETQY
TRBV27 11 ASSFFQGYEQY
TRBV28 15 ASSRPKWQGAFYEQY